A selection of T cell receptor beta chains follows, all from one sample in a study of Ad26.COV2.S vaccination and SARS-CoV-2 variants. Repertoires were generated with immunoSEQ multiplex PCR, while TCRdb's copy carries only in-frame clones and drops some. This sample carries hundreds of thousands of clones, around 93% of them seen once, and the ten largest clones take about 1.6%. The sequences come from peripheral blood, collected in a trial of Ad26.COV2.S vaccine versus placebo. The receptors were gathered from a person aged 18 to 65 who received the Ad26.COV2.S COVID-19 vaccine or a placebo. Each CDR3 is given with its conserved first and last residue. A D gene is named only where the DNA matches it firmly. The size entry is marked missing in some rows and otherwise reads once, few, many or a size class.

size: NA; D: TRBD2; V: TRBV10-1; J: TRBJ2-5; DNA: TGCGCCAGCAGTGAAGGACTAGCGGGGGGCCAAGAGACCCAGTACTTC; CDR3: CASSEGLAGGQETQYF
size: NA; D: NA; V: TRBV28; J: TRBJ1-1; DNA: TGTGCCAGCAGAGTGGGGATTCAGTCAGTGGCTTTCTTT; CDR3: CASRVGIQSVAFF
size: NA; D: NA; V: TRBV19; J: TRBJ2-6; DNA: TGTGCCAGTAGTATATGGGGTTCTGGGGCCAACGTCCTGACTTTC; CDR3: CASSIWGSGANVLTF
size: NA; D: NA; V: TRBV27; J: TRBJ2-6; DNA: TGTGCCAGCAGTTTATCCCCAAACTCTGGGGCCAACGTCCTGACTTTC; CDR3: CASSLSPNSGANVLTF
size: many; D: TRBD1; V: TRBV5-4; J: TRBJ1-1; DNA: TGTGCCAGCAGCTTGGCCCGAACAGGGGCAGAAACTGAAGCTTTCTTT; CDR3: CASSLARTGAETEAFF
size: NA; D: NA; V: TRBV12-5; J: TRBJ2-7; DNA: TGTGCTAGTGGTTTGGCCCTGACAGGTCCCTACGAGCAGTACTTC; CDR3: CASGLALTGPYEQYF
size: NA; D: NA; V: TRBV28; J: TRBJ2-6; DNA: TGTGCCAGCACCAGCGACAACTCTGGGGCCAACGTCCTGACTTTC; CDR3: CASTSDNSGANVLTF
size: few; D: TRBD1; V: TRBV9; J: TRBJ2-1; DNA: TGTGCCAGCAGCATTAACCGGGACAGCGACTTGGGTGAGCAGTTCTTC; CDR3: CASSINRDSDLGEQFF
size: few; D: NA; V: TRBV3-1/TRBV3-2; J: TRBJ1-1; DNA: TGTGCCAGCAGCTCTGGACAGATTGAAGCTTTCTTT; CDR3: CASSSGQIEAFF
size: NA; D: NA; V: TRBV28; J: TRBJ1-6; DNA: TGTGCCAGCAGTTTGCTAAATTCACCCCTCCACTTT; CDR3: CASSLLNSPLHF
size: NA; D: TRBD1; V: TRBV28; J: TRBJ2-1; DNA: TGTGCCAGCAGCTTTGGGACAGGGCCCCCCAATGAGCAGTTCTTC; CDR3: CASSFGTGPPNEQFF
size: NA; D: NA; V: TRBV7-2; J: TRBJ1-5; DNA: TGTGCCAGCAGCTCTAACAGGTATAGCAATCAGCCCCAGCATTTT; CDR3: CASSSNRYSNQPQHF
size: NA; D: TRBD1; V: TRBV28; J: TRBJ1-2; DNA: TGTGCCAGTTGGGGCAGGGGGCGGACTAACTATGGCTACACCTTC; CDR3: CASWGRGRTNYGYTF
size: NA; D: NA; V: TRBV4-3; J: TRBJ1-2; DNA: TGCGCCAGCAGCCAAGATGATCACCCAGTGGGAGGGGGAAACGCCTATGGCTACACCTTC; CDR3: CASSQDDHPVGGGNAYGYTF
size: NA; D: TRBD1; V: TRBV30; J: TRBJ1-1; DNA: TGTGCCTGGAGTAAAAATACTGTAGGGACAGGCGCTGAAGCTTTCTTT; CDR3: CAWSKNTVGTGAEAFF
size: NA; D: NA; V: TRBV7-9; J: TRBJ1-1; DNA: TGTGCCAGCAGCCCAGGAGGGGCCGACACTGAAGCTTTCTTT; CDR3: CASSPGGADTEAFF
size: NA; D: TRBD2; V: TRBV12-3/TRBV12-4; J: TRBJ2-7; DNA: TGTGCCAGCAGTTACCAGGGAGGGAGCGAGCAGTACTTC; CDR3: CASSYQGGSEQYF
size: NA; D: NA; V: TRBV5-6; J: TRBJ2-5; DNA: TGTGCCAGCAGCTTGGTACAGGGCGCAATTCAAGAGACCCAGTACTTC; CDR3: CASSLVQGAIQETQYF
size: NA; D: NA; V: TRBV2; J: TRBJ2-7; DNA: TGTGCCAGGGGGGCAGGGGTTGCCGAGCAGTACTTC; CDR3: CARGAGVAEQYF
size: once; D: TRBD2; V: TRBV7-8; J: TRBJ2-3; DNA: TGTGCCAGCAGCTTGGAGCGGGATATCACAGATACGCAGTATTTT; CDR3: CASSLERDITDTQYF
size: NA; D: NA; V: TRBV10-3; J: TRBJ2-7; DNA: TGTGCCATCAGTGAGAGAGATAGCTCCTACGAGCAGTACTTC; CDR3: CAISERDSSYEQYF
size: NA; D: NA; V: TRBV20-1; J: TRBJ1-1; DNA: TGCAGTGCCGGAGGACACTACGAGGCTTTCTTT; CDR3: CSAGGHYEAFF
size: NA; D: NA; V: TRBV7-9; J: TRBJ2-7; DNA: TGTGCCAGCAGCCCCCTCTACGAGCAGTACTTC; CDR3: CASSPLYEQYF
size: NA; D: TRBD1; V: TRBV7-2; J: TRBJ2-7; DNA: TGTGCCAGCAGCCCACTGGCAGGGGGATGGTACGAGCAGTACTTC; CDR3: CASSPLAGGWYEQYF
size: NA; D: NA; V: TRBV6-1; J: TRBJ2-1; DNA: TGTGCCAGCAGTGGGGAACTAGCTTCACTCGACAATGAGCAGTTCTTC; CDR3: CASSGELASLDNEQFF
size: few; D: TRBD1; V: TRBV5-1; J: TRBJ1-2; DNA: TGCGCCAGCAGCTTTCGGGACAGAAGCTTTTATGGCTACACCTTC; CDR3: CASSFRDRSFYGYTF
size: NA; D: NA; V: TRBV19; J: TRBJ2-3; DNA: TGTGCCAGTAGTCCGAGGGAGTTCACAGATACGCAGTATTTT; CDR3: CASSPREFTDTQYF
size: NA; D: NA; V: TRBV27; J: TRBJ1-2; DNA: TGTGCCAGCAGCCCTGCCCCAGACGTCGCATATGGCTACACCTTC; CDR3: CASSPAPDVAYGYTF
size: once; D: NA; V: TRBV19; J: TRBJ1-4; DNA: TGTGCCAGTAGCCAGTTTTTTGAAAAACTGTTTTTT; CDR3: CASSQFFEKLFF
size: NA; D: NA; V: TRBV4-1; J: TRBJ1-3; DNA: TGCGCCAGCAGTCCCCAGGAGATCTCTGGAAACACCATATATTTT; CDR3: CASSPQEISGNTIYF
size: NA; D: NA; V: TRBV4-3; J: TRBJ1-2; DNA: TGCGCCAGCAGCCAAGGACAGTTGAATAACTATGGCTACACCTTC; CDR3: CASSQGQLNNYGYTF